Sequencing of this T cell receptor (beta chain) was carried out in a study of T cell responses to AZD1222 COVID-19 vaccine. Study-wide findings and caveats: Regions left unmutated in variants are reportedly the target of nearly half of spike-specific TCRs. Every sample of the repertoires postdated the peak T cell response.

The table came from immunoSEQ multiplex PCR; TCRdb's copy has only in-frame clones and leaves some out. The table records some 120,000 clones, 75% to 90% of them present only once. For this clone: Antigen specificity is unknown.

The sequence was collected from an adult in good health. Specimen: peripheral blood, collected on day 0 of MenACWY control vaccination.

CDR3 bases: TGTGCCAGCAGTCCGAATATGATGAATACGCAGTATTTT. This encodes CASSPNMMNTQYF. V gene TRBV27 combines with J gene TRBJ2-3; D unclear. CDR3 length: 13 amino acids. Germline V gene lookup returns CDR1 MNHEY and CDR2 SMNVEV (reference sequence). Trimming took off 5 bases at V and 7 bases at J, with 13 bases between the two ends.